This is a list of T cell receptor beta chains from one sample in a study of T cell repertoires in cytomegalovirus infection. Their cognate antigens are unknown. Using its own MiXCR run on the reads, TCRdb lists one record per CDR3 protein. The table lists 250,000 to 400,000 distinct CDR3 sequences, 20% to 30% of them singletons. The source material was cultured PBMCs, sampled from culture after CMV antigen stimulation. Every receptor here comes from a human donor in good health (CMV status not recorded). Some clones in this sample may be carry-over from other donors' samples. The CDR3 runs from the conserved cysteine through the conserved F or W. The D gene is left open where the match is weak. Size is omitted from some rows. Given values are once, few, many or a class for expanded clones.

J | V | size | D | DNA | CDR3
TRBJ2-1 | TRBV9 | - | - | TGTGCCAGCAGCGCACACCCGGGGGACCGCTCCTACAATGAGCAGTTCTTC | CASSAHPGDRSYNEQFF
TRBJ2-2 | TRBV2 | - | - | TGTGCCAGCAGTGAAGAACTTCGGACCGGGGAGCTGTTTTTT | CASSEELRTGELFF
TRBJ1-4 | TRBV12-3/TRBV12-4 | - | TRBD1 | TGTGCCAGCAGTTTTGGACAGGACCGTGGGGAAAAACTGTTTTTT | CASSFGQDRGEKLFF
TRBJ2-1 | TRBV7-2 | many | - | TGTGCCAGCAGCCCAGACGTGACGTCCTCCTACAATGAGCAGTTCTTC | CASSPDVTSSYNEQFF
TRBJ1-1 | TRBV6-2/TRBV6-3 | - | - | TGTGCCAGCAGTTACGACCCAGTAGCTATGAACACTGAAGCTTTCTTT | CASSYDPVAMNTEAFF
TRBJ1-2 | TRBV12-3/TRBV12-4 | few | - | TGTGCCAGCAGCACAGGGAACTATGGCTACACCTTC | CASSTGNYGYTF
TRBJ1-1 | TRBV6-6 | few | - | TGTGCCAGCTTCAGAACAGGGCGGATGAACACTGAAGCTTTCTTT | CASFRTGRMNTEAFF
TRBJ1-3 | TRBV7-2 | many | - | TGTGCCAGCAGCTTCTCTGGGAGCTCTGGAAACACCATATATTTT | CASSFSGSSGNTIYF
TRBJ2-6 | TRBV5-1 | few | - | TGCGCCACCCGACTGGGTACAGGGGCCAACGTCCTGACTTTC | CATRLGTGANVLTF
TRBJ2-7 | TRBV7-2 | many | TRBD2 | TGTGCCAGCAGCGGGCGGGGGGCCTACGAGCAGTACTTC | CASSGRGAYEQYF
TRBJ1-2 | TRBV7-9 | - | - | TGTGCCAGCAGCTTGGTTATGGACCGAGGAGGCTACACCTTC | CASSLVMDRGGYTF